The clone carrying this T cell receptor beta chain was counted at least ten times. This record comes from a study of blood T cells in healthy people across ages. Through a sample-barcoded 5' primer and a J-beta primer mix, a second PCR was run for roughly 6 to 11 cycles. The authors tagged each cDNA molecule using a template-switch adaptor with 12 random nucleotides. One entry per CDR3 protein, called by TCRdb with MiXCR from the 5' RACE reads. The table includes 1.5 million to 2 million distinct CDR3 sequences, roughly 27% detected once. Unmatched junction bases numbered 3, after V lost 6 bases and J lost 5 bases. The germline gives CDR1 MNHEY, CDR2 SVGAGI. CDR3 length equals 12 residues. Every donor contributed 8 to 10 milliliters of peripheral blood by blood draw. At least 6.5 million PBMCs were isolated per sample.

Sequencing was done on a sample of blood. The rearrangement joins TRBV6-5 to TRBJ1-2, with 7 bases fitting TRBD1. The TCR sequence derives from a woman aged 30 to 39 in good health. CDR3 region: CASRVQGYGYTF. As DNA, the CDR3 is TGTGCCAGCAGGGTACAGGGGTATGGCTACACCTTC.